The following is a T cell receptor (beta chain) sequence with its context. Its target is unknown. This entry comes from a study of vaccination and CD4 T cells after COVID-19. Time point indicated: late sampling 161 to 241 days after vaccination in a few convalescent patients. Regarding treatment: approximately 9-day PBMC culture with coronavirus spike peptide pools or control peptides (ViraFEST assay). An Oncomine TCR Beta short-read assay was used to sequence the DNA from cultured CD4+ T cells. TCRdb re-derived calls from the PCR reads in MiXCR, one entry per CDR3 protein. The data contain roughly 15,000 distinct CDR3 sequences, about 50% of them seen just once; the ten biggest clones take up around 20%. The sample consisted of CD4+ T cells from blood, cultured in vitro, taken about 7 months after SARS-CoV-2 vaccination. The sequence came from a human donor who had recovered from COVID-19.

CDR3 sequence (DNA): TGCAGTGCTAGAGGATGGGGGGACACTGAAGCTTTCTTT. As protein: CSARGWGDTEAFF. The chain couples TRBV20-1 to TRBJ1-1; tentative D call: TRBD1 (5 bases). The germline V gene encodes CDR1 DFQATT and CDR2 SNEGSKA (reference sequence). CDR3 length: 13 residues. V lost 1 base to trimming and J lost 3 bases, with 9 bases between them.